This section outlines one TCR beta chain sequence together with its context. Its antigen is as yet unknown. This sample is part of a study of cytomegalovirus exposure and HLA in healthy donors. Overall study results and limits: Some TCR beta chains (over 150 of them) were listed as cytomegalovirus-associated.

With 2 bases removed from V and 2 bases from J, the gap between germline ends came to 10 bases. This CDR3 is 15 amino acids long. Germline CDR1 and CDR2: MGHRA and YSYEKL. This table comes from immunoSEQ multiplex PCR, and its TCRdb copy is limited to in-frame clones, with some not included. The data show some 120,000 clones, around 90% seen once. This TCR was sampled from a woman aged 18-29 years in good health and CMV-seronegative. Sample: PBMCs. This rearrangement joins TRBV4-1 to TRBJ1-3; no reliable D call. CDR3 in amino acids: CASSQSDWAGNTIYF. The CDR3 nucleotides read TGCGCCAGCAGCCAAAGTGACTGGGCTGGAAACACCATATATTTT.